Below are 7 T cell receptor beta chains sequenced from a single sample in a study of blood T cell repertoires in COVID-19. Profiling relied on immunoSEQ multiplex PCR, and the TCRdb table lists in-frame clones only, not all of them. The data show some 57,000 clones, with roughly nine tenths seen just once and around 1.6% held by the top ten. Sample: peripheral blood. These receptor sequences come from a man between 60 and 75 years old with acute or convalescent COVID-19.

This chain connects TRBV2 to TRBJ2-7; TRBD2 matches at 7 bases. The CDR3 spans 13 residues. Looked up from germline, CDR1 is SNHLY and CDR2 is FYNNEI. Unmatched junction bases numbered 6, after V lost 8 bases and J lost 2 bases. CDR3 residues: CASLRGETYEQYF. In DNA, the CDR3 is TGTGCCAGCCTTCGGGGGGAAACCTACGAGCAGTACTTC.

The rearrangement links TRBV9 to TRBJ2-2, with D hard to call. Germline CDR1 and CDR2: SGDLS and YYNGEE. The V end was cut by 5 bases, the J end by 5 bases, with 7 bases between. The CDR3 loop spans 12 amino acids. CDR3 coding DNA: TGTGCCAGCAGTAGATCGACCGGGGAGCTGTTTTTT. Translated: CASSRSTGELFF.

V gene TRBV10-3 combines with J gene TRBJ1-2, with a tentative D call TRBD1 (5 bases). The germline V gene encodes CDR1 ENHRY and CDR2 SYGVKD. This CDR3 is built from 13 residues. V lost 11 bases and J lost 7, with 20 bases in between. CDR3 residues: CAAVRGAGGGYTF. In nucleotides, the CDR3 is TGTGCCGCCGTTAGAGGGGCCGGGGGTGGCTACACCTTC.

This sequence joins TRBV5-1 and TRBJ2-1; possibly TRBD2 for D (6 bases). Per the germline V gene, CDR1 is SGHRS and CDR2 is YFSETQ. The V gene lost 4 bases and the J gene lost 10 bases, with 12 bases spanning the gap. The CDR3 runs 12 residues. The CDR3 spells CASSHVAAEQFF. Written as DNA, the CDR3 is TGCGCCAGCAGCCATGTAGCGGCGGAGCAGTTCTTC.

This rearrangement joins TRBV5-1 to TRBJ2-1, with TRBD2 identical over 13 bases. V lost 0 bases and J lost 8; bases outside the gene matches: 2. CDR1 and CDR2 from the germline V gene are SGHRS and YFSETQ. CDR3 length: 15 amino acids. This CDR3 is CASSLVTSGGDEQFF. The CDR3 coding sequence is TGCGCCAGCAGCTTGGTAACTAGCGGGGGGGATGAGCAGTTCTTC.

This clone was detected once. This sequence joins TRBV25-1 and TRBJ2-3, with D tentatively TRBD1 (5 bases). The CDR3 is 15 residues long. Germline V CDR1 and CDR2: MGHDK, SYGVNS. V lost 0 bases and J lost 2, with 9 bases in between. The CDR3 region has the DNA TGTGCCAGCAGTGAATATGCAGGGTCCACAGATACGCAGTATTTT. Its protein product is CASSEYAGSTDTQYF.

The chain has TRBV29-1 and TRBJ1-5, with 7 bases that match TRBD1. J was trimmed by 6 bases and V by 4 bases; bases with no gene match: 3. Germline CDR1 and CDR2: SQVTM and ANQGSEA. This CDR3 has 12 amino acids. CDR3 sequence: CSVGQGSQPQHF. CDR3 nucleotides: TGCAGCGTTGGACAGGGTAGTCAGCCCCAGCATTTT. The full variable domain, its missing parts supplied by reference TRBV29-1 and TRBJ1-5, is SAVISQKPSRDICQRGTSLTIQCQVDSQVTMMFWYRQQPGQSLTLIATANQGSEATYESGFVIDKFPISRPNLTFSTLTVSNMSPEDSSIYLCSVGQGSQPQHFGDGTRLSIL.